This TCR beta chain was sequenced for a study of identical twins. It was template switching that added a universal primer site, and there were unique molecular identifiers on the cDNA. One entry per CDR3 protein, called by TCRdb with MiXCR from the 5' RACE reads. Among about 690,000 distinct CDR3 sequences listed, around 6% were seen once. Study-wide points: An excess of low generation probability was shown by twin-shared out-of-frame alpha sequences. Reduced insertions were recorded for abundant cord blood beta clonotypes, with no such pattern in memory repertoires.

This clonotype was seen a handful of times. The antigen is undetermined. The sequence came from a man younger than 30 in good health. The sample consisted of naive T cells sorted from blood.

The chain's CDR3 is CASSLGSPPEKLFF. CDR3 bases: TGCGCCAGCAGCTTGGGAAGCCCCCCCGAAAAACTGTTTTTT. The V gene is TRBV5-1, the J gene TRBJ1-4; D gene unclear. Germline-derived CDR1 and CDR2 are SGHRS and YFSETQ. V was cut by 0 bases and J by 8 bases, with 11 bases left in between. The CDR3 extends over 14 amino acids.